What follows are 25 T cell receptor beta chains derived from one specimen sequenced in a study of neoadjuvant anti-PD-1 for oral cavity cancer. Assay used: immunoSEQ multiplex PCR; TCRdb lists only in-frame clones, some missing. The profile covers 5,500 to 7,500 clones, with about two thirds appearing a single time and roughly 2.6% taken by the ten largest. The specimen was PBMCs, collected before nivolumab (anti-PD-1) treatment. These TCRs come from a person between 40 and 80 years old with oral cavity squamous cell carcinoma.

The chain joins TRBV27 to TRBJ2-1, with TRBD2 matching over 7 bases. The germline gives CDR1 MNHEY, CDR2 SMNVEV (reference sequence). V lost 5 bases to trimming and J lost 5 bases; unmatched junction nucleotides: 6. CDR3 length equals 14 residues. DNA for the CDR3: TGTGCCAGCAGTCAAATAGGGAGGGACAATGAGCAGTTCTTC. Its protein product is CASSQIGRDNEQFF.

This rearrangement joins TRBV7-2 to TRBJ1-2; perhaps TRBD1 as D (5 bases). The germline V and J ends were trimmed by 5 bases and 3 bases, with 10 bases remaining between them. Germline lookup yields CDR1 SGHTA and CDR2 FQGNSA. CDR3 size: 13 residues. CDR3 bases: TGTGCCAGCAGCCCAGGGTCTTACTATGGCTACACCTTC. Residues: CASSPGSYYGYTF.

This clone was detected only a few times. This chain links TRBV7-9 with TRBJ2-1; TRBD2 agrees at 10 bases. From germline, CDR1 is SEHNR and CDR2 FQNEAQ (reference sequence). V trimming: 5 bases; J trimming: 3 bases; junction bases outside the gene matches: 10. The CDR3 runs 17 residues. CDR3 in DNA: TGTGCCAGCAGCCCTCTCCCTAGCGGGGGAGACTACAATGAGCAGTTCTTC. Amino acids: CASSPLPSGGDYNEQFF. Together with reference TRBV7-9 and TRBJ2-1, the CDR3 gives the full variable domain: DTGVSQNPRHKITKRGQNVTFRCDPISEHNRLYWYRQTLGQGPEFLTYFQNEAQLEKSRLLSDRFSAERPKGSFSTLEIQRTEQGDSAMYLCASSPLPSGGDYNEQFFGPGTRLTVL.

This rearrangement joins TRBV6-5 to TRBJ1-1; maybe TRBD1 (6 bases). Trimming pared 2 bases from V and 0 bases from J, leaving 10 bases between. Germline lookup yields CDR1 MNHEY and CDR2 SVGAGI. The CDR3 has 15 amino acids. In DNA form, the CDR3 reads TGTGCCAGCAGTTACGACCAGGGGATGAACACTGAAGCTTTCTTT. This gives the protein CASSYDQGMNTEAFF.

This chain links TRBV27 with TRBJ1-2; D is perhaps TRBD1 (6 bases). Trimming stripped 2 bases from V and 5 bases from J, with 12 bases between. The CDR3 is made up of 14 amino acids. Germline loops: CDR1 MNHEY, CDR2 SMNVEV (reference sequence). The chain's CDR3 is CASSLGGPLYGYTF. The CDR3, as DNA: TGTGCCAGCAGTTTAGGGGGGCCTTTATATGGCTACACCTTC.

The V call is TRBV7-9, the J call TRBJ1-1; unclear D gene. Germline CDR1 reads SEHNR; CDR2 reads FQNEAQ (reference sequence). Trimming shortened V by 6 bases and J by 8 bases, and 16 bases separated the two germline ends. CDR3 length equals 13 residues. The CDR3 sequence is CASRLHPNSEAFF. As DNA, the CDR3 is TGTGCCAGCAGACTCCACCCCAACTCAGAAGCTTTCTTT.

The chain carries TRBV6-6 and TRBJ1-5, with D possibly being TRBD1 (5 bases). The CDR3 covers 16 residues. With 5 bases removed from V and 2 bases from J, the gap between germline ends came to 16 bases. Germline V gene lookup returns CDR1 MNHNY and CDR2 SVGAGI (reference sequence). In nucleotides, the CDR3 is TGTGCCAGCAGTCACCAACAGGCGGTCGGCAATCAGCCCCAGCATTTT. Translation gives CASSHQQAVGNQPQHF.

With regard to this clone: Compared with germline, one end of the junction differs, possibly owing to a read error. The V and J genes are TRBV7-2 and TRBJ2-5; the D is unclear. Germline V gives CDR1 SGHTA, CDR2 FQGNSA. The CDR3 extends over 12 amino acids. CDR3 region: CASSLENIAPNF. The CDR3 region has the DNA TGTGCCAGCAGCTTAGAGAACATAGCCCCAAACTTC.

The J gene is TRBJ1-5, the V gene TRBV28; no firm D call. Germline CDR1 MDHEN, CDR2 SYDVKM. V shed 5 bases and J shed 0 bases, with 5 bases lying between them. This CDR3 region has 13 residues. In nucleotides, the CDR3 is TGTGCCAGCAGTCACAGTAGCAATCAGCCCCAGCATTTT. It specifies CASSHSSNQPQHF.

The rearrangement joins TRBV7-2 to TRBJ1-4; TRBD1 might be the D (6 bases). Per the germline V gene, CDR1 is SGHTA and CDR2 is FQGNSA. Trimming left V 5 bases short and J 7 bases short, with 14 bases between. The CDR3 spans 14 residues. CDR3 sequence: CASSPTGRIEKLFF. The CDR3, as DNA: TGTGCCAGCAGCCCCACAGGGAGGATTGAAAAACTGTTTTTT.

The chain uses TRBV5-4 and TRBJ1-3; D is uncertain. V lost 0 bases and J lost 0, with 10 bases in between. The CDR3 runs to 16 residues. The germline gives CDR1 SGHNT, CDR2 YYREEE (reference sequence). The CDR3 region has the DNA TGTGCCAGCAGCTTGGTCGGGGTTAGCTCTGGAAACACCATATATTTT. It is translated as CASSLVGVSSGNTIYF.

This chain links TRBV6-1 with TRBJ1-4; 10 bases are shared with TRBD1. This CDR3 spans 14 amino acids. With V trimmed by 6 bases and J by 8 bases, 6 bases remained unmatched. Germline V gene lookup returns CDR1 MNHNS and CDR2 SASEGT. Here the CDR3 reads CASSDRGLGEKLFF. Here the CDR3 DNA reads TGTGCCAGCAGCGACAGGGGGCTAGGGGAAAAACTGTTTTTT.

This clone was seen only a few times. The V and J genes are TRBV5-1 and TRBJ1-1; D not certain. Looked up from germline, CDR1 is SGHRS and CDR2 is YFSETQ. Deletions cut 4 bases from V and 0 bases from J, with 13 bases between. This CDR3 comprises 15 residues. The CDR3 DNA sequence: TGCGCCAGCAGCGGCGGGAGCGGCATGAACACTGAAGCTTTCTTT. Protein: CASSGGSGMNTEAFF.

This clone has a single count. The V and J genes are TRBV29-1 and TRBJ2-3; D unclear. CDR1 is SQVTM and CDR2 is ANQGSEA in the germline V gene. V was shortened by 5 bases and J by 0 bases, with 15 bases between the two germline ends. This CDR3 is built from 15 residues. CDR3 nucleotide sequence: TGCAGCGTTTGGGGTGTAGATGGTAGCACAGATACGCAGTATTTT. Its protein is CSVWGVDGSTDTQYF.

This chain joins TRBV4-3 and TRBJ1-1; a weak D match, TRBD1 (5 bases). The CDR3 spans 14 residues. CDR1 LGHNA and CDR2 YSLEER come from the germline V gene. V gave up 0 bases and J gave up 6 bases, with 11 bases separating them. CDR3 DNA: TGCGCCAGCAGCCAAGATATACGGGGGGCTGAAGCTTTCTTT. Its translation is CASSQDIRGAEAFF.

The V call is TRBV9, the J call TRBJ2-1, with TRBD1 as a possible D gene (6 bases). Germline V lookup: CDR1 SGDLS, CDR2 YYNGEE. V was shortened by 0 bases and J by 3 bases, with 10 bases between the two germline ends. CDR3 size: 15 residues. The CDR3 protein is CASSVAGDNYNEQFF. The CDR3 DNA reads TGTGCCAGCAGCGTAGCCGGGGACAACTACAATGAGCAGTTCTTC.

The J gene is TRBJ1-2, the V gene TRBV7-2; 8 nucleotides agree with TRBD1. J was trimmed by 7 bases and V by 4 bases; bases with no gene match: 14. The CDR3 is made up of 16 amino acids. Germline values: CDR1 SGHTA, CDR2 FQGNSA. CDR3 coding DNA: TGTGCCAGCAGCTCCATGGGACAGGAACTATGGTTTGGCTACACCTTC. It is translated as CASSSMGQELWFGYTF.

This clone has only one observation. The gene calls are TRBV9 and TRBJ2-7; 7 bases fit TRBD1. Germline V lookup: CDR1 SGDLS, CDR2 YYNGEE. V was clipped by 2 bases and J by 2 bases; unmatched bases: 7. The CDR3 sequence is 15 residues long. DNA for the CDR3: TGTGCCAGCAGCGTTTCCGGGACAGCTGCCTACGAGCAGTACTTC. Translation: CASSVSGTAAYEQYF.

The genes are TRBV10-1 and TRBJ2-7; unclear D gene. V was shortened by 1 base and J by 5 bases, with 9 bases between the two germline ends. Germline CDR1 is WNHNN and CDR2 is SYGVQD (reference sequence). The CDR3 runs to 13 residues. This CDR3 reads CASSEYGRNEQYF. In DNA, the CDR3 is TGCGCCAGCAGTGAGTACGGCAGGAACGAGCAGTACTTC.

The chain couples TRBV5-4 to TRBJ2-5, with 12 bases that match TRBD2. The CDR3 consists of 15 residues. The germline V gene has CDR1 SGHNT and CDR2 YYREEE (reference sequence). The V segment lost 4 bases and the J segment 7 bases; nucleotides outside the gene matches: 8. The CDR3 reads CASSGGLAGGGTQYF. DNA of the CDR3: TGTGCCAGCAGCGGGGGACTAGCGGGCGGCGGGACCCAGTACTTC.

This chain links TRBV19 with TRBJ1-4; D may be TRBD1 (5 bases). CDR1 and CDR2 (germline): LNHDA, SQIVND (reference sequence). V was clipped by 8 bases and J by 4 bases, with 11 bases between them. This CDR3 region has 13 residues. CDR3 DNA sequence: TGTGCCAGTTCTGACAGATTTAATGAAAAACTGTTTTTT. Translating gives CASSDRFNEKLFF.

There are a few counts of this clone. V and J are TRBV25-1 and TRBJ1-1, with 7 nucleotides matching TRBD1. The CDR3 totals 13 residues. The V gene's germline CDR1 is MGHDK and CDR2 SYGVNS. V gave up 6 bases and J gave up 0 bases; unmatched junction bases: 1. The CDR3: CASSRGLNTEAFF. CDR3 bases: TGTGCCAGCAGCAGGGGGTTGAACACTGAAGCTTTCTTT. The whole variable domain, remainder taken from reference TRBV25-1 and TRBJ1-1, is EADIYQTPRYLVIGTGKKITLECSQTMGHDKMYWYQQDPGMELHLIHYSYGVNSTEKGDLSSESTVSRIRTEHFPLTLESARPSHTSQYLCASSRGLNTEAFFGQGTRLTVV.

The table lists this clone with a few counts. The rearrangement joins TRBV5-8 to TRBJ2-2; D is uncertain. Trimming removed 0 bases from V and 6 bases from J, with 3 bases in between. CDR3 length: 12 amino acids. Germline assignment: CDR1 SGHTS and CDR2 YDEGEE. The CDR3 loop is CASSLVPGELFF. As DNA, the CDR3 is TGTGCCAGCAGCTTGGTCCCCGGGGAGCTGTTTTTT.

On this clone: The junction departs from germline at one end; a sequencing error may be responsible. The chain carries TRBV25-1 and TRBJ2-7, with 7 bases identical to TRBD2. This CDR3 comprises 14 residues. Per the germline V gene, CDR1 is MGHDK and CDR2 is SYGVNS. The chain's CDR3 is CASSDQRGSYKQYF. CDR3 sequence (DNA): TGTGCCAGCAGTGACCAGCGGGGTTCCTACAAGCAGTACTTC.

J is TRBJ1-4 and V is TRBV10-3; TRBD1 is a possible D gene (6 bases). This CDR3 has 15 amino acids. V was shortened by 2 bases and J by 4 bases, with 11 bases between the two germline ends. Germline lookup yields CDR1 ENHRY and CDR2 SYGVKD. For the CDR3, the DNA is TGTGCCATCAGTGAGCGACAGGTAGATAATGAAAAACTGTTTTTT. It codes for CAISERQVDNEKLFF.